Here is one T cell receptor (beta chain) with its context. Trimming took 8 bases from V and 9 from J, leaving 17 bases between them. This CDR3 is 13 amino acids long. Germline CDR1 MNHNS, CDR2 SASEGT. The data stem from a study of T cell changes during pregnancy in multiple sclerosis. Clones were read by immunoSEQ multiplex PCR, and TCRdb kept only the in-frame ones, dropping some. Of about 68,000 clones in the sample, approximately 91% were seen once. This chain connects TRBV6-1 to TRBJ1-5; unclear D gene. The material sequenced was peripheral blood, taken in the first trimester of pregnancy. The clonotype comes from a female donor with multiple sclerosis, enrolled in a pregnancy study. CDR3: CASGLRLDSPQHF. Written as DNA, the CDR3 is TGTGCCAGCGGGCTGCGCCTGGATTCGCCCCAGCATTTT.